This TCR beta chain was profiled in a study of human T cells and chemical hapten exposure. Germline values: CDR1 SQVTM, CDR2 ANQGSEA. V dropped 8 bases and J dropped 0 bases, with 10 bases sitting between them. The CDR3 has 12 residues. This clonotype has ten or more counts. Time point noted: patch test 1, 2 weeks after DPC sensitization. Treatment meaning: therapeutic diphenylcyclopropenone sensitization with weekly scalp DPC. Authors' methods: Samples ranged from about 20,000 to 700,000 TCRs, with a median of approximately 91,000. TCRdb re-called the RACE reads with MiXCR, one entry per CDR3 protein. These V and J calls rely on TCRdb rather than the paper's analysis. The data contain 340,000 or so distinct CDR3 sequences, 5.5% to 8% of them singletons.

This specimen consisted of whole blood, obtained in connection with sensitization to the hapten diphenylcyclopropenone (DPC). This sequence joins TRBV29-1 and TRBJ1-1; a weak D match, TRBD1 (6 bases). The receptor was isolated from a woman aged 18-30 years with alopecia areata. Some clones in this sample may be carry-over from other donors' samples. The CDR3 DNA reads TGCAGCTCTGGACAGATGAACACTGAAGCTTTCTTT. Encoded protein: CSSGQMNTEAFF.